Below are 31 T cell receptor beta chains sequenced from a single sample in a study of response to subunit inactivated influenza vaccine. TCRdb re-called the RT-PCR reads with MiXCR, one entry per CDR3 protein. This sample has hundreds of thousands of distinct CDR3 sequences, with roughly 14% found just once. The source was PBMCs from blood, collected 11 to 12 days after vaccination. The receptors stem from a man between 45 and 60 years old who received an inactivated influenza vaccine.

The gene calls are TRBV5-1 and TRBJ2-5; D is uncertain. V dropped 0 bases and J dropped 1 base, with 7 bases sitting between them. Germline V gene data show CDR1 as SGHRS and CDR2 as YFSETQ. This CDR3 spans 14 amino acids. The CDR3: CASSLEQIQETQYF. The CDR3 DNA is TGCGCCAGCAGCTTGGAGCAGATCCAAGAGACCCAGTACTTC.

V is TRBV6-5 and J is TRBJ2-7, with TRBD2 identical over 7 bases. Germline V gene sequence: CDR1 MNHEY, CDR2 SVGAGI. V was clipped by 4 bases and J by 0 bases; unmatched bases: 6. The CDR3 has 15 residues. CDR3 bases: TGTGCCAGCAGTTTTTCTCGGGACTACTCCTACGAGCAGTACTTC. Protein: CASSFSRDYSYEQYF.

This clonotype was seen more than once but under ten times. The chain recombines TRBV12-3 or TRBV12-4 with TRBJ1-2; 10 nucleotides agree with TRBD1. This CDR3 has 15 residues. Trimming cost V 3 bases and J 6 bases; bases outside gene matches: 7. CDR3 DNA: TGTGCCAGCAGTTTTACGGGACAGGGGATGCATGGCTACACCTTC. Protein sequence: CASSFTGQGMHGYTF.

This clonotype was counted only a few times. This chain connects TRBV10-2 to TRBJ2-3; 12 bases are shared with TRBD2. The CDR3 has 17 residues. Trimming removed 3 bases from V and 6 bases from J; junction bases left unmatched: 10. Germline CDR1 WSHSY, CDR2 SAAADI. This CDR3 reads CASSDTYRLAGADTQYF. The DNA for the CDR3 is TGCGCCAGCAGTGATACATATCGACTAGCGGGGGCGGATACGCAGTATTTT.

The chain recombines TRBV20-1 with TRBJ2-1, with 9 bases identical to TRBD2. The CDR3 sequence is 15 residues long. Trimming at V came to 6 bases and at J to 7 bases, leaving 13 bases not matched to a gene. Germline CDR1 and CDR2: DFQATT and SNEGSKA (reference sequence). The CDR3 coding sequence is TGCAGTGCCTCTAGGCCCCGCGGGAGGGGTAATGAGCAGTTCTTC. Protein product: CSASRPRGRGNEQFF.

The J gene is TRBJ1-4, the V gene TRBV7-9, with D unresolved. CDR3 length equals 14 residues. V lost 7 bases and J 8 bases, leaving 17 bases between the germline ends. CDR1 is SEHNR, CDR2 FQNEAQ, per germline (reference sequence). As DNA, the CDR3 is TGTGCCAGCAAACCTGAGACAATTACCGAAAAACTGTTTTTT. Translation gives CASKPETITEKLFF.

This clonotype was seen repeatedly, ten times or more. This chain uses TRBV12-3 or TRBV12-4 with TRBJ2-7; D gene ambiguous. Trimming pared 6 bases from V and 0 bases from J, leaving 3 bases between. This CDR3 comprises 11 residues. CDR3 region: CASSTSYEQYF. CDR3 DNA: TGTGCCAGCAGCACCTCCTACGAGCAGTACTTC.

The chain links TRBV5-1 to TRBJ2-7; 8 nucleotides align to TRBD1. The germline gives CDR1 SGHRS, CDR2 YFSETQ. The V gene end was trimmed by 7 bases and the J gene end by 7 bases; junction bases not matched to a gene: 10. This CDR3 contains 13 residues. The CDR3 region is CASDAGQGVEQYF. The CDR3 nucleotides are TGCGCCAGCGACGCCGGACAGGGTGTAGAGCAGTACTTC.

The V call is TRBV5-1, the J call TRBJ1-1; D perhaps matches TRBD1 (6 bases). The length of the CDR3 is 15 residues. Trimming took 4 bases from V and 0 from J, leaving 13 bases between them. Germline CDR1 is SGHRS and CDR2 is YFSETQ. CDR3 protein: CASSQGSTMNTEAFF. The CDR3 DNA reads as TGCGCCAGCAGCCAGGGGAGCACTATGAACACTGAAGCTTTCTTT.

A few counts support this clonotype. The V and J genes are TRBV7-8 and TRBJ2-5; TRBD1 aligns across 8 bases. Losses at the gene ends were 5 bases for V and 3 bases for J; bases not matched to a gene: 8. Germline assignment: CDR1 SGHVS and CDR2 FQNEAQ. CDR3 length equals 15 residues. CDR3 bases: TGTGCCAGCAGCATTGACGGACAGGGAGAAGAGACCCAGTACTTC. This translates into CASSIDGQGEETQYF. The variable domain in full, completed from reference TRBV7-8 and TRBJ2-5, reads GAGVSQSPRYKVAKRGQDVALRCDPISGHVSLFWYQQALGQGPEFLTYFQNEAQLDKSGLPSDRFFAERPEGSVSTLKIQRTQQEDSAVYLCASSIDGQGEETQYFGPGTRLLVL.

The CDR3 DNA follows: TGCGCCAGCAGCTTGGAACAGGGGGATGGCTACACCTTC. Encoded protein: CASSLEQGDGYTF. The chain has TRBV5-1 and TRBJ1-2, with TRBD1 matching 8 bases. CDR3 length equals 13 residues. Germline V lookup: CDR1 SGHRS, CDR2 YFSETQ. V shed 0 bases and J 6 bases; nucleotides not matched to a gene: 1.

This clonotype was detected a few times. This chain links TRBV5-1 with TRBJ2-1, with TRBD2 identical over 12 bases. In germline, CDR1 is SGHRS, CDR2 YFSETQ. This CDR3 has 15 residues. The V gene end was trimmed by 6 bases and the J gene end by 6 bases; junction bases not matched to a gene: 7. The DNA for the CDR3 is TGCGCCAGCACCTCTAGCGGGGGGGCCTTCAATGAGCAGTTCTTC. Amino acid sequence: CASTSSGGAFNEQFF.

Only a few counts were recorded for this clonotype. The chain is built from TRBV29-1 and TRBJ2-3; possibly TRBD2 for D (5 bases). The CDR3 spans 16 residues. CDR1 and CDR2 (germline): SQVTM, ANQGSEA. Trimming removed 6 bases from V and 2 bases from J, with 21 bases in between. The CDR3 region is CSVPPGLLEPTDTQYF. CDR3 DNA sequence: TGCAGCGTCCCCCCCGGGTTACTAGAGCCCACAGATACGCAGTATTTT.

This clonotype was picked up many times. The chain employs TRBV4-3 and TRBJ1-4; D is possibly TRBD1 (6 bases). The CDR3 is 15 residues long. Germline CDR1 is LGHNA and CDR2 is YSLEER. The germline V and J ends were trimmed by 3 bases and 2 bases, with 10 bases remaining between them. The CDR3 DNA reads TGCGCCAGCAGCCAGTACAGGGCTACTAATGAAAAACTGTTTTTT. This codes for CASSQYRATNEKLFF.

This clonotype occurred many times. The gene calls are TRBV5-1 and TRBJ2-2, with 10 nucleotides matching TRBD1. This CDR3 is built from 14 residues. Germline lookup yields CDR1 SGHRS and CDR2 YFSETQ. V shed 3 bases, J shed 4 bases, and the junction held 0 bases outside the gene matches. The CDR3 nucleotides read TGCGCCAGCAGCTGGACAGGGGGCACCGGGGAGCTGTTTTTT. Translation: CASSWTGGTGELFF.

In this sample, this clonotype turned up many times. The chain couples TRBV28 to TRBJ1-4; TRBD1 aligns across 7 bases. Per germline, CDR1 MDHEN and CDR2 SYDVKM. J gave up 0 bases and V 6 bases, and 4 bases lay outside the gene matches. The CDR3 is made up of 15 amino acids. CDR3 nucleotide sequence: TGTGCCAGCAGATGGGACAGCACAACTAATGAAAAACTGTTTTTT. It translates to CASRWDSTTNEKLFF.

V gene TRBV7-9 combines with J gene TRBJ1-2, with D possibly matching TRBD1 (6 bases). CDR1 is SEHNR, CDR2 FQNEAQ, per germline (reference sequence). The CDR3 sequence is 12 residues long. The V end lost 1 base, the J end lost 7 bases, and 7 bases lay between the germline ends. CDR3 in amino acids: CASSLEQGGYTF. In nucleotides, the CDR3 is TGTGCCAGCAGCTTAGAACAGGGTGGCTACACCTTC.

This clonotype turned up a few times. The V gene is TRBV7-9, the J gene TRBJ2-1, with TRBD2 as a possible D gene (5 bases). The germline V gene has CDR1 SEHNR and CDR2 FQNEAQ (reference sequence). The CDR3 consists of 16 residues. With 2 bases removed from V and 4 bases from J, the gap between germline ends came to 15 bases. CDR3 nucleotides: TGTGCCAGCAGCTTACCACTTTCCGGGGAGTACAATGAGCAGTTCTTC. This sequence encodes CASSLPLSGEYNEQFF.

A few counts support this clonotype. The gene calls are TRBV5-4 and TRBJ2-1, with 13 bases fitting TRBD2. The CDR3 spans 19 residues. Germline V gene data show CDR1 as SGHNT and CDR2 as YYREEE (reference sequence). V shed 0 bases and J 10 bases; nucleotides not matched to a gene: 16. The CDR3 loop is CASSLDRGVRLAGGMEQFF. CDR3 bases: TGTGCCAGCAGCTTGGATCGGGGGGTACGACTAGCGGGAGGAATGGAGCAGTTCTTC.

The V and J genes are TRBV9 and TRBJ2-7; D uncertain. Germline V gene sequence: CDR1 SGDLS, CDR2 YYNGEE. The CDR3 has 15 residues. The V end was cut by 0 bases, the J end by 1 base, with 11 bases between. CDR3 DNA: TGTGCCAGCAGCGTAGCTTCCGGGCCGTCCTACGAGCAGTACTTC. This translates into CASSVASGPSYEQYF.

This clonotype was seen a handful of times. The chain has TRBV7-9 and TRBJ2-7; D unclear. CDR3 length: 12 residues. V was cut by 1 base and J by 9 bases, with 10 bases left in between. Germline CDR1 SEHNR, CDR2 FQNEAQ (reference sequence). The CDR3 bases are TGTGCCAGCAGCTTAGGCCAGGCCGGGCAGTACTTC. Protein: CASSLGQAGQYF.

The chain carries TRBV6-2 or TRBV6-3 and TRBJ2-1, with D maybe TRBD2 (5 bases). The CDR3 has 14 amino acids. Trimming left V 5 bases short and J 8 bases short, with 16 bases between. Germline V CDR1 and CDR2: MNHEY, SVGEGT. The CDR3 DNA follows: TGTGCCAGCAGTACCCGGATCCTGCGGGATGAGCAGTTCTTC. This encodes CASSTRILRDEQFF.

CDR3 in DNA: TGTGCCAGCTCACCTCCTAGCGGGGGTAAATCGACCCAGTACTTC. The encoded protein is CASSPPSGGKSTQYF. This rearrangement joins TRBV18 to TRBJ2-5; 10 bases align to TRBD2. Germline V CDR1 and CDR2: KGHSH, LQKENI. V lost 3 bases and J lost 7; bases outside the gene matches: 8. The CDR3 has 15 amino acids.

The chain recombines TRBV10-2 with TRBJ1-6; D is ambiguous. V was trimmed by 3 bases and J by 5 bases, leaving 8 bases between them. CDR1 is WSHSY and CDR2 is SAAADI in the germline V gene. The CDR3 covers 14 residues. As DNA, the CDR3 is TGCGCCAGCAGTGAAACAGATAATAATTCACCCCTCCACTTT. Its translation: CASSETDNNSPLHF.

The rearrangement joins TRBV29-1 to TRBJ2-1; D is ambiguous. The CDR3 is 13 amino acids. Trimming stripped 5 bases from V and 8 bases from J, with 16 bases between. Looked up from germline, CDR1 is SQVTM and CDR2 is ANQGSEA. CDR3 nucleotides: TGCAGCGTTCCGGAGCCCATTATCGATGAGCAGTTCTTC. Encoded protein: CSVPEPIIDEQFF.

This sequence joins TRBV5-1 and TRBJ2-5; 8 bases agree with TRBD2. The CDR3 is made up of 15 amino acids. V shed 5 bases and J 3 bases; nucleotides not matched to a gene: 9. Germline V gene data show CDR1 as SGHRS and CDR2 as YFSETQ. CDR3 in DNA: TGCGCCAGCAGGGGTTCGGGACTAGACAAAGAGACCCAGTACTTC. Its translation: CASRGSGLDKETQYF.

The CDR3 spells CASSYRVIPYNEQFF. DNA for the CDR3: TGTGCCAGCAGTTACAGGGTTATACCCTACAATGAGCAGTTCTTC. The chain uses TRBV6-2 or TRBV6-3 and TRBJ2-1; D is unclear. V was clipped by 2 bases and J by 2 bases, with 10 bases between them. Germline V lookup: CDR1 MNHEY, CDR2 SVGEGT. The CDR3 runs to 15 residues.

The chain links TRBV12-3 or TRBV12-4 to TRBJ2-7, with D maybe TRBD2 (6 bases). The germline V and J ends were trimmed by 1 base and 7 bases, with 11 bases remaining between them. This CDR3 contains 13 residues. This chain's CDR3 is CASSLVGTGEQYF. In DNA, the CDR3 is TGTGCCAGCAGTTTAGTGGGGACTGGGGAGCAGTACTTC.

This clonotype was seen a few times. The V call is TRBV10-3, the J call TRBJ1-4; D possibly corresponds to TRBD1 (5 bases). Trimming left V 10 bases short and J 4 bases short, with 10 bases between. Germline V CDR1 and CDR2: ENHRY, SYGVKD. The CDR3 consists of 12 residues. The CDR3 coding sequence is TGTGCCACCCAGGGCGATAATGAAAAACTGTTTTTT. This encodes CATQGDNEKLFF.

This clonotype was recorded a few times. The chain has TRBV28 and TRBJ1-2, with 7 nucleotides matching TRBD1. The ends lost 5 bases at V and 4 bases at J; junction bases unmatched: 13. The CDR3 is 16 amino acids. Germline CDR1 is MDHEN and CDR2 is SYDVKM. The CDR3 protein is CASSRQGDLLFYGYTF. CDR3 in DNA: TGTGCCAGCAGTCGACAGGGCGACCTCCTCTTCTATGGCTACACCTTC.

There are a few counts of this clonotype. The rearrangement links TRBV4-3 to TRBJ2-7, with 7 bases that match TRBD2. With 5 bases clipped from V and 2 bases from J, the junction kept 6 bases outside the gene matches. Germline-derived CDR1 and CDR2 are LGHNA and YSLEER. The CDR3 contains 14 residues. The CDR3 DNA follows: TGCGCCAGCAGCTGGTCTAGCGGAACCTACGAGCAGTACTTC. Its protein is CASSWSSGTYEQYF.